Presented here are 20 T cell receptor beta chains from one specimen sequenced in a study of cytomegalovirus exposure and HLA in healthy donors. This PCR relied on a set of 60 Vbeta primers and 13 Jbeta primers. Sequencing used immunoSEQ multiplex PCR; TCRdb keeps in-frame clones, though not all of them. The sample lists approximately 140,000 clones, under 90% occurring once. Input material: PBMCs. The origin of the receptors is a woman between 40 and 55 years old in good health and CMV-seronegative.

The chain recombines TRBV2 with TRBJ2-7; the match to TRBD2 covers 12 bases. V was pared by 7 bases and J by 6 bases, with 4 bases of the junction left unmatched. Per germline, CDR1 SNHLY and CDR2 FYNNEI. CDR3 length: 13 amino acids. CDR3 amino acids: CASNLLAGGEQYF. The CDR3 nucleotides read TGTGCCAGCAACCTACTAGCGGGGGGCGAGCAGTACTTC.

This sequence joins TRBV19 and TRBJ2-5; tentatively, D is TRBD2 (5 bases). Germline CDR1 is LNHDA and CDR2 is SQIVND (reference sequence). The CDR3 runs to 12 residues. The V and J ends lost 9 bases and 5 bases respectively, with 13 bases between them. CDR3 residues: CASSTNRETQYF. In nucleotides, the CDR3 is TGTGCCAGCTCGACTAACCGGGAGACCCAGTACTTC.

The chain couples TRBV6-5 to TRBJ1-2; 11 bases line up with TRBD1. The CDR3 has 14 residues. V lost 6 bases and J lost 6; bases outside the gene matches: 6. Germline V CDR1 and CDR2: MNHEY, SVGAGI. CDR3 residues: CASSKGGQGDGYTF. CDR3 coding DNA: TGTGCCAGCAGCAAGGGGGGACAGGGGGATGGCTACACCTTC.

The chain uses TRBV27 and TRBJ2-3; unclear D gene. The length of the CDR3 is 15 residues. The V end lost 0 bases, the J end lost 1 base, and 8 bases lay between the germline ends. The germline CDR1 and CDR2 sequences are MNHEY and SMNVEV (reference sequence). This chain's CDR3 is CASSLSGLRTDTQYF. CDR3 DNA sequence: TGTGCCAGCAGTTTATCTGGGCTACGCACAGATACGCAGTATTTT.

The chain recombines TRBV29-1 with TRBJ1-5; D possibly corresponds to TRBD1 (5 bases). CDR1 and CDR2 from the germline V gene are SQVTM and ANQGSEA. The CDR3 has 13 residues. Trimming shortened V by 4 bases and J by 2 bases, and 9 bases separated the two germline ends. CDR3 amino acids: CSVAGGGNQPQHF. Here the CDR3 DNA reads TGCAGCGTTGCGGGGGGTGGCAATCAGCCCCAGCATTTT.

This clone occurred a few times. The chain employs TRBV6-1 and TRBJ1-2; D gene unclear. In germline, CDR1 is MNHNS, CDR2 SASEGT. With 1 base removed from V and 4 bases from J, the gap between germline ends came to 13 bases. There are 15 residues in the CDR3. The CDR3 nucleotides are TGTGCCAGCAGTGAAGAAAGTGGAGTGAGCTATGGCTACACCTTC. Its protein product is CASSEESGVSYGYTF.

This chain joins TRBV2 and TRBJ2-1, with 10 bases fitting TRBD1. From germline, CDR1 is SNHLY and CDR2 FYNNEI. V was pared by 5 bases and J by 9 bases, with 7 bases of the junction left unmatched. The CDR3 has 14 amino acids. The CDR3 sequence is CASSSGTGVSEQFF. DNA of the CDR3: TGTGCCAGCAGTTCCGGGACAGGGGTTAGTGAGCAGTTCTTC.

The genes are TRBV13 and TRBJ2-3, with D possibly matching TRBD2 (5 bases). The CDR3 is 16 amino acids. V lost 1 base to trimming and J lost 4 bases, with 15 bases between them. The germline CDR1 and CDR2 sequences are PRHDT and FYEKMQ (reference sequence). CDR3 in amino acids: CASSLVFEGRADTQYF. CDR3 DNA sequence: TGTGCCAGCAGCTTAGTTTTCGAGGGCCGCGCAGATACGCAGTATTTT.

The V call is TRBV7-2, the J call TRBJ1-2; D is possibly TRBD1 (6 bases). CDR3 length equals 12 residues. Germline V lookup: CDR1 SGHTA, CDR2 FQGNSA. V lost 4 bases and J 6 bases, leaving 9 bases between the germline ends. The CDR3 loop is CASSYTGNGYTF. The CDR3 coding sequence is TGTGCCAGCAGCTATACAGGGAATGGCTACACCTTC. The full variable domain, its missing parts supplied by reference TRBV7-2 and TRBJ1-2, is GAGVSQSPSNKVTEKGKDVELRCDPISGHTALYWYRQSLGQGLEFLIYFQGNSAPDKSGLPSDRFSAERTGGSVSTLTIQRTQQEDSAVYLCASSYTGNGYTFGSGTRLTVV.

The gene calls are TRBV18 and TRBJ2-1; TRBD2 is a possible D gene (6 bases). The CDR3 contains 13 residues. Germline values: CDR1 KGHSH, CDR2 LQKENI. The V end lost 8 bases, the J end lost 5 bases, and 13 bases lay between the germline ends. The CDR3 coding sequence is TGTGCCAGCGTCCCGGGACTTAACAATGAGCAGTTCTTC. This codes for CASVPGLNNEQFF.

The J gene is TRBJ1-1, the V gene TRBV2; a weak D match, TRBD1 (6 bases). CDR1 is SNHLY, CDR2 FYNNEI, per germline. The CDR3 totals 16 residues. Trimming removed 10 bases at V and 2 bases at J, with 23 bases between. The CDR3 here is CAIHHRADSINTEAFF. DNA of the CDR3: TGTGCCATCCATCACCGGGCGGACAGTATTAACACTGAAGCTTTCTTT. Supplemented by reference TRBV2 and TRBJ1-1, the full variable domain reads EPEVTQTPSHQVTQMGQEVILRCVPISNHLYFYWYRQILGQKVEFLVSFYNNEISEKSEIFDDQFSVERPDGSNFTLKIRSTKLEDSAMYFCAIHHRADSINTEAFFGQGTRLTVV.

The chain has TRBV15 and TRBJ1-3; D ambiguous. The CDR3 is 12 residues long. Germline CDR1 and CDR2: LNHNV and YYDKDF (reference sequence). Trimming shortened V by 0 bases and J by 6 bases, and 3 bases separated the two germline ends. In nucleotides, the CDR3 is TGTGCCACCAGCAGAGATCTAAACACCATATATTTT. This encodes CATSRDLNTIYF.

On this clone: One junction end disagrees with the germline gene, perhaps due to a read error. The gene calls are TRBV7-7 and TRBJ1-1, with D possibly TRBD1 on 5 matching bases. This CDR3 region has 13 residues. Looked up from germline, CDR1 is SSHAT and CDR2 is FNYEAQ (reference sequence). Here the CDR3 DNA reads TGTGCTAGCAGCTTAGACAGGAACACTGAAGCTTTCTTT. Translated: CASSLDRNTEAFF.

The chain carries TRBV29-1 and TRBJ2-1; D is possibly TRBD2 (5 bases). Germline V CDR1 and CDR2: SQVTM, ANQGSEA. This CDR3 contains 14 residues. V was cut by 3 bases and J by 0 bases, with 9 bases left in between. As DNA, the CDR3 is TGCAGCGTTGAGGGCGGGCTCTCCTACAATGAGCAGTTCTTC. Translation gives CSVEGGLSYNEQFF.

The V and J genes are TRBV19 and TRBJ2-7, with D perhaps matching TRBD1 (5 bases). Per the germline V gene, CDR1 is LNHDA and CDR2 is SQIVND (reference sequence). V lost 3 bases and J 2 bases, leaving 11 bases between the germline ends. The CDR3 contains 14 residues. The CDR3 region is CASSIQGSAYEQYF. CDR3 sequence (DNA): TGTGCCAGTAGTATCCAGGGCTCCGCCTACGAGCAGTACTTC. Drawing the rest from reference TRBV19 and TRBJ2-7, the complete variable domain is DGGITQSPKYLFRKEGQNVTLSCEQNLNHDAMYWYRQDPGQGLRLIYYSQIVNDFQKGDIAEGYSVSREKKESFPLTVTSAQKNPTAFYLCASSIQGSAYEQYFGPGTRLTVT.

The chain links TRBV6-1 to TRBJ1-3, with a tentative D call TRBD1 (6 bases). Germline CDR1 and CDR2: MNHNS and SASEGT. V shed 1 base and J shed 9 bases, with 16 bases lying between them. The CDR3 totals 15 residues. CDR3 in amino acids: CASSEGGQFRSTIYF. The CDR3 DNA sequence: TGTGCCAGCAGTGAAGGGGGGCAATTTCGAAGCACCATATATTTT.

This clone was found a few times. The CDR3 region is CASTIDTNTEAFF. The CDR3 nucleotides read TGCGCCAGCACCATAGACACGAACACTGAAGCTTTCTTT. This chain connects TRBV5-1 to TRBJ1-1; D remains ambiguous. The germline CDR1 and CDR2 sequences are SGHRS and YFSETQ. This CDR3 spans 13 amino acids. V lost 6 bases to trimming and J lost 1 base, with 10 bases between them.

The chain carries TRBV7-2 and TRBJ1-5, with D unclear. Per the germline V gene, CDR1 is SGHTA and CDR2 is FQGNSA. This CDR3 contains 15 residues. Between the trimmed V and J ends, which lost 5 bases and 3 bases, there was a span of 14 bases. CDR3 sequence (DNA): TGTGCCAGCAGCCAAAGGCGGGAACCCAATCAGCCCCAGCATTTT. It specifies CASSQRREPNQPQHF.

The chain has TRBV11-2 and TRBJ1-1; the D gene is possibly TRBD1 (5 bases). Germline loops: CDR1 SGHAT, CDR2 FQNNGV. V lost 0 bases and J lost 0, with 8 bases in between. The CDR3 extends over 15 amino acids. The CDR3 bases are TGTGCCAGCAGCTTAGACGGGGGAATGAACACTGAAGCTTTCTTT. Protein: CASSLDGGMNTEAFF.

This clone was picked up a small number of times. This rearrangement joins TRBV7-2 to TRBJ1-1; D gene ambiguous. The CDR3 has 12 residues. The V and J ends lost 3 bases and 4 bases respectively, with 6 bases between them. Germline V gene data show CDR1 as SGHTA and CDR2 as FQGNSA. CDR3 region: CASSFYGTEAFF. The CDR3 coding sequence is TGTGCCAGCAGCTTTTACGGCACTGAAGCTTTCTTT.